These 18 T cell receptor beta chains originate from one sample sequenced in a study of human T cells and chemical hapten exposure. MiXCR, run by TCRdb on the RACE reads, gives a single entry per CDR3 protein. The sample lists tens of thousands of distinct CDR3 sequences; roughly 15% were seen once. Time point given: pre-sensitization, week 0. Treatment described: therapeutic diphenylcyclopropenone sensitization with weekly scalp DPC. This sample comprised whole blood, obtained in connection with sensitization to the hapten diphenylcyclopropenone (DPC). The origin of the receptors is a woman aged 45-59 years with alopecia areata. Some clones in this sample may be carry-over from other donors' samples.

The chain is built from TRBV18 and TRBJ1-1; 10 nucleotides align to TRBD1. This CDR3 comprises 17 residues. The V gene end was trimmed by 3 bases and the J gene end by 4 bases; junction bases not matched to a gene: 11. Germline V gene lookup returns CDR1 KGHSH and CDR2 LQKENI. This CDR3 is CASSPRLPGQGLTEAFF. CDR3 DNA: TGTGCCAGCTCACCTAGACTCCCGGGACAGGGGCTCACTGAAGCTTTCTTT.

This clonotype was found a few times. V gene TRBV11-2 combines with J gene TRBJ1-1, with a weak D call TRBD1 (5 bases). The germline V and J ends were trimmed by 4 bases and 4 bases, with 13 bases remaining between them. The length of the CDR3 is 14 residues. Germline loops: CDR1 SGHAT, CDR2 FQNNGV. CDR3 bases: TGTGCCAGCAGCTCGCAGGGTGAGGGCACTGAAGCTTTCTTT. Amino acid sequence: CASSSQGEGTEAFF.

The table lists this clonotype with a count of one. DNA for the CDR3: TGTGCCAGCAGCTTTGGACAGGGCGGGACCCCTGGGGCCAACGTCCTGACTTTC. This translates into CASSFGQGGTPGANVLTF. This sequence joins TRBV9 and TRBJ2-6; 8 nucleotides align to TRBD1. This CDR3 has 18 residues. Germline trimming cut 4 bases from V and 2 bases from J; bases unmatched to any gene: 11. The germline gives CDR1 SGDLS, CDR2 YYNGEE.

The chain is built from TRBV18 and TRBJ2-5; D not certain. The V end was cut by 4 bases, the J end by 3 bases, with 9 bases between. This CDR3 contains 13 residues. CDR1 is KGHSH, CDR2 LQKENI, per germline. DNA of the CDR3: TGTGCCAGCTCACAGGCAGGTGAAGAGACCCAGTACTTC. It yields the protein CASSQAGEETQYF. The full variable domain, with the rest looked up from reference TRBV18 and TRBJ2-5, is NAGVMQNPRHLVRRRGQEARLRCSPMKGHSHVYWYRQLPEEGLKFMVYLQKENIIDESGMPKERFSAEFPKEGPSILRIQQVVRGDSAAYFCASSQAGEETQYFGPGTRLLVL.

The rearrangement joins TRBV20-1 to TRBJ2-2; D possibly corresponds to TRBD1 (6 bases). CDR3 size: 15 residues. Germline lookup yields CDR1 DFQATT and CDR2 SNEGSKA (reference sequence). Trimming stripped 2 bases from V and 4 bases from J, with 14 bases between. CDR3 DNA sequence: TGCAGTGCTAGATTAACAGGGCAAGGCACCGGGGAGCTGTTTTTT. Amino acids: CSARLTGQGTGELFF.

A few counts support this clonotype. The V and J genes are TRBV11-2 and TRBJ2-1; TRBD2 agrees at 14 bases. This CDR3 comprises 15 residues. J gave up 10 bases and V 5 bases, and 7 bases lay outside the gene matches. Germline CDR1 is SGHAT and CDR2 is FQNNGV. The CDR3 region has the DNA TGTGCCAGCAGCGAGGGACTAGCGGGAGTTATAGAGCAGTTCTTC. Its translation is CASSEGLAGVIEQFF.

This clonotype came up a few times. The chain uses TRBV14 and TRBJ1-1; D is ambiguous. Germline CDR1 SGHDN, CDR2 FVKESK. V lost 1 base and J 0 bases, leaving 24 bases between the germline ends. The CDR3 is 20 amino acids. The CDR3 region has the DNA TGTGCCAGCAGCCAAGTACCGAAGGTCCTACGAATTGGCATGAACACTGAAGCTTTCTTT. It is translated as CASSQVPKVLRIGMNTEAFF.

The CDR3 reads CSVIAGGGYEQYF. The CDR3 region has the DNA TGCAGCGTAATAGCGGGAGGCGGCTACGAGCAGTACTTC. The rearrangement uses TRBV29-1 and TRBJ2-7; 10 nucleotides line up with TRBD2. CDR1 and CDR2 (germline): SQVTM, ANQGSEA. The V and J ends lost 6 bases and 3 bases, in that order; junction bases with no gene match: 5. This CDR3 spans 13 amino acids.

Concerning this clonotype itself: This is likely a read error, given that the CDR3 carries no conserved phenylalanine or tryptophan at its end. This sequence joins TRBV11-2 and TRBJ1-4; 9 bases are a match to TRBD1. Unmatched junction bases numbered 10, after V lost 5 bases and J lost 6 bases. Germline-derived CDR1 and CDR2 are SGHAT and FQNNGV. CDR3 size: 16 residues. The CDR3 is CASSPRWGQGDEKLFS. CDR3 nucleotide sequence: TGTGCCAGCAGCCCGAGGTGGGGACAGGGCGATGAAAAACTGTTTTCT.

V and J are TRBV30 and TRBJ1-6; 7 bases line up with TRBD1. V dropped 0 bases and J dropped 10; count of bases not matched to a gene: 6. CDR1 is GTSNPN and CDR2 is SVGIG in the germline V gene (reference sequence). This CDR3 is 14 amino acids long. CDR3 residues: CAWSVYAGGSPLHF. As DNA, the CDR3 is TGTGCCTGGAGTGTATATGCAGGGGGATCACCCCTCCACTTT.

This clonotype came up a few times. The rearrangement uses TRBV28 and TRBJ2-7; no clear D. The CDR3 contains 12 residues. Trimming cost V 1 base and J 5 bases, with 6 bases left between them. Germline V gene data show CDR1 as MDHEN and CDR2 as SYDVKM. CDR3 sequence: CASSLLRNEQYF. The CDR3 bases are TGTGCCAGCAGTTTATTGAGGAACGAGCAGTACTTC.

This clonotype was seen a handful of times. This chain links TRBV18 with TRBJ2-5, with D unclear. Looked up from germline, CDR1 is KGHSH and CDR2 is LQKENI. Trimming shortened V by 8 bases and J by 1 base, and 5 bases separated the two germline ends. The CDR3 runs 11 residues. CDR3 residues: CASTTQETQYF. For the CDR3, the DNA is TGTGCCAGCACCACCCAAGAGACCCAGTACTTC.

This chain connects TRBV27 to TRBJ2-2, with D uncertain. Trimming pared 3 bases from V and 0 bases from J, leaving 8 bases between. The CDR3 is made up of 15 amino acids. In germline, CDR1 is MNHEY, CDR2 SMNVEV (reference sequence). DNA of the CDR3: TGTGCCAGCAGTTTTAGGCAGACGAACACCGGGGAGCTGTTTTTT. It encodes CASSFRQTNTGELFF.

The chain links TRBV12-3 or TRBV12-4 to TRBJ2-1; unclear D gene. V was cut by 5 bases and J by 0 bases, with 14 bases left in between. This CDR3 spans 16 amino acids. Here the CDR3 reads CASSQMLTVSYNEQFF. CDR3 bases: TGTGCCAGCAGTCAAATGTTAACGGTCTCCTACAATGAGCAGTTCTTC.

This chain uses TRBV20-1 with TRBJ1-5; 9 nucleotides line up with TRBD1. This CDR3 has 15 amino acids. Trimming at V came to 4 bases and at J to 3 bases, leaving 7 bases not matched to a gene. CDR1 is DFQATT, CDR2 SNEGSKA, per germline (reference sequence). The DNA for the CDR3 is TGCAGTGCTAAAGGGACAGGGATTCCCAATCAGCCCCAGCATTTT. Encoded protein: CSAKGTGIPNQPQHF.

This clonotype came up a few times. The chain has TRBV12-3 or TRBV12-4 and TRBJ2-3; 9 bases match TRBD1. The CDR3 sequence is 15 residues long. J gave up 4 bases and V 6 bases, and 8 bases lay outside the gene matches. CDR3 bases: TGTGCCAGCAGATCCCGGGACAGGGCGGCAGATACGCAGTATTTT. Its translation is CASRSRDRAADTQYF.

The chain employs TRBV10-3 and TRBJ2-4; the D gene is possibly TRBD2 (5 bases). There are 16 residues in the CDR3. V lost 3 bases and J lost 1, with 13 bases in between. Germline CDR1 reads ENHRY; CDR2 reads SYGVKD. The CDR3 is CAISDPGSPAKNIQYF. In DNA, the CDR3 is TGTGCCATCAGTGACCCGGGGAGCCCGGCCAAAAACATTCAGTACTTC.

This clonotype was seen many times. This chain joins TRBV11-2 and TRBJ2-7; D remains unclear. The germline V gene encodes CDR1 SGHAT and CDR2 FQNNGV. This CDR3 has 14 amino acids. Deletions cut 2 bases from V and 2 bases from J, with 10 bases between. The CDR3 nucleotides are TGTGCCAGCAGCTTAAGGAAGGCGCCCTACGAGCAGTACTTC. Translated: CASSLRKAPYEQYF.